One and the same sample provided the 8 T cell receptor beta chains below, sequenced in a study of blood T cells in healthy people across ages. A second 7 to 11 cycle PCR used barcoded and J-beta primers. TCRdb re-analysed the 5' RACE reads in MiXCR, keeping a single row per CDR3 protein. The data show over a million distinct CDR3 sequences, around 25% seen once. This same sample was also part of a study on T cells of mothers and their children.

The sequencing sample was made of blood. These receptors came from a girl under 10 years old in good health.

This clonotype was seen a handful of times. V usage is TRBV29-1 and J usage is TRBJ2-5; D may correspond to TRBD1 or TRBD2 (5 bases each). The CDR3 covers 13 residues. V lost 3 bases and J lost 0, with 8 bases in between. CDR1 is SQVTM, CDR2 ANQGSEA, per germline. The CDR3 loop reads CSVDWGYQETQYF. CDR3 nucleotide sequence: TGCAGCGTTGATTGGGGGTACCAAGAGACCCAGTACTTC.

This clonotype was picked up a small number of times. The gene calls are TRBV7-2 and TRBJ2-3; D gene unclear. The CDR3 covers 14 residues. Deletions cut 5 bases from V and 0 bases from J, with 9 bases between. Germline V CDR1 and CDR2: SGHTA, FQGNSA. The CDR3 sequence: CASSPLSSTDTQYF. In DNA form, the CDR3 reads TGTGCCAGCAGCCCCTTATCTAGCACAGATACGCAGTATTTT.

This clonotype was observed a few times. The chain combines TRBV28 with TRBJ2-1; no clear D. The DNA matches TRBJ2-7 better at its end, which makes the J call doubtful. CDR1 is MDHEN and CDR2 is SYDVKM in the germline V gene. CDR3 size: 12 residues. CDR3 in DNA: TGTGCCAGCAGTTTCCGGGCCCGCGAGCAGTACTTC. It specifies CASSFRAREQYF.

The genes are TRBV12-5 and TRBJ2-1, with a tentative D call TRBD2 (5 bases). The CDR3 is 14 residues long. V lost 5 bases and J 4 bases, leaving 12 bases between the germline ends. Germline V CDR1 and CDR2: LGHNT, FRNRAP. This CDR3 is CASGIRADYNEQFF. As DNA, the CDR3 is TGTGCTAGTGGTATCCGAGCGGATTACAATGAGCAGTTCTTC.

The chain joins TRBV20-1 to TRBJ2-3; perhaps TRBD2 as D (5 bases). CDR1 and CDR2 (germline): DFQATT, SNEGSKA (reference sequence). The CDR3 covers 15 residues. The V gene lost 3 bases and the J gene lost 2 bases, with 15 bases spanning the gap. The CDR3, as DNA: TGCAGTGCTAGTGGGCGCGGGCCCCACACAGATACGCAGTATTTT. Translating it yields CSASGRGPHTDTQYF.

This clonotype was counted between two and nine times. Relative to the germline gene, one junction end is altered; a read error may explain this. The chain has TRBV7-9 and TRBJ2-7; 7 nucleotides agree with TRBD2. This CDR3 comprises 16 residues. CDR1 is SEHNR and CDR2 is FQNEAQ in the germline V gene (reference sequence). The CDR3 DNA follows: TGCGCCAGCAGCGAACATGGGGAGGGGTTCGTGGACGAGCAGTACTTC. Protein: CASSEHGEGFVDEQYF.

V usage is TRBV29-1 and J usage is TRBJ2-1; TRBD1 matches at 7 bases. The J call is doubtful: the DNA matches TRBJ2-7 better. CDR3 size: 13 residues. The germline gives CDR1 SQVTM, CDR2 ANQGSEA. CDR3 protein: CSVLGAGGYEQYF. The CDR3 DNA sequence: TGCAGCGTCCTAGGGGCAGGGGGATACGAGCAGTACTTC.

The chain employs TRBV28 and TRBJ1-5, with 7 nucleotides matching TRBD1. J was trimmed by 8 bases and V by 6 bases; bases with no gene match: 10. CDR1 is MDHEN and CDR2 is SYDVKM in the germline V gene. This CDR3 is built from 14 residues. In nucleotides, the CDR3 is TGTGCCAGCAGCCCCCCAGGGGGAATGAAGCCCCAGCATTTT. Encoded protein: CASSPPGGMKPQHF. Full variable domain (rest looked up from reference TRBV28 and TRBJ1-5): DVKVTQSSRYLVKRTGEKVFLECVQDMDHENMFWYRQDPGLGLRLIYFSYDVKMKEKGDIPEGYSVSREKKERFSLILESASTNQTSMYLCASSPPGGMKPQHFGDGTRLSIL.